These 15 T cell receptor beta chains were all obtained from the same sample, sequenced in a study of regulatory T cells in long-lasting Graves disease (dated by TCRdb to about 2021). Read against the paper, the sample's time point label means: persistent/refractory GD, antithyroid drugs over 5 years with positive TRAb. RNA was extracted from PBMCs in TRIzol for both TCR sequencing and RNA sequencing. The library was produced with multiplex PCR. Sequencing relied on an Illumina HiSeq 4000. TCR beta libraries were built with iRepertoire HTBI primers and Arm-PCR amplification of CDR3 regions. TCRdb reprocessed the public reads (quality trimming at Q25 with fastp, clone calling with MiXCR) and kept in-frame beta chains. Every CDR3 protein is listed once, alongside the most common genes and DNA of its rows. This sample holds a few hundred thousand distinct CDR3 sequences; about a fifth were observed only once. The top ten constitute less than 9% of the sample.

The specimen comprised peripheral blood mononuclear cells (PBMCs), sampled when the disease was refractory, from a patient treated with antithyroid drugs. All receptors derive from a female donor with Graves disease.

This clonotype was detected only a few times. This chain uses TRBV10-3 with TRBJ1-2, with D unresolved. Trimming stripped 0 bases from V and 8 bases from J, with 19 bases between. CDR1 and CDR2 (germline): ENHRY, SYGVKD. The CDR3 is 16 residues long. The CDR3 nucleotides read TGTGCCATCAGTGAGTCTCCCGGGAGTTCAGTCGACGGCTACACCTTC. Protein product: CAISESPGSSVDGYTF.

A few counts support this clonotype. The CDR3 region has the DNA TGTGCCAGCAGCTTAAGATTTAGGGATTTCAACGAGCAGTACTTC. It translates to CASSLRFRDFNEQYF. V usage is TRBV7-8 and J usage is TRBJ2-7; D is unresolved. The CDR3 consists of 15 residues. Deletions cut 2 bases from V and 5 bases from J, with 16 bases between. CDR1 is SGHVS, CDR2 FQNEAQ, per germline.

The chain carries TRBV5-4 and TRBJ1-5; D is perhaps TRBD1 (5 bases). The CDR3 spans 15 residues. Germline assignment: CDR1 SGHNT and CDR2 YYREEE (reference sequence). V lost 2 bases to trimming and J lost 6 bases, with 15 bases between them. CDR3 protein: CASSFGDGPGQPQHF. CDR3 DNA sequence: TGTGCCAGCAGCTTCGGGGACGGTCCCGGTCAGCCCCAGCATTTT.

At least ten counts were recorded for this clonotype. This sequence joins TRBV2 and TRBJ2-7; D is uncertain. V was cut by 2 bases and J by 0 bases, with 17 bases left in between. This CDR3 is 17 amino acids long. Germline loops: CDR1 SNHLY, CDR2 FYNNEI. As DNA, the CDR3 is TGTGCCAGCAGTGAAAAAGGTCTAGGTGGAGCCTCCTACGAGCAGTACTTC. Protein sequence: CASSEKGLGGASYEQYF.

The chain couples TRBV6-1 to TRBJ1-1; TRBD1 matches 8 bases. The CDR3 is made up of 12 amino acids. The junction had 10 bases not matched to a gene; V was cut back by 7 bases and J by 12 bases. From germline, CDR1 is MNHNS and CDR2 SASEGT. The CDR3 sequence: CASTTDRVETFF. The CDR3 DNA reads as TGTGCCAGCACCACGGACAGGGTGGAAACTTTCTTT.

This clonotype was recorded at least ten times. The gene calls are TRBV12-3 or TRBV12-4 and TRBJ1-1; 7 positions agree with TRBD1. This CDR3 contains 13 residues. The trim removed 5 bases at V and 4 bases at J, leaving 4 bases unmatched. The CDR3 nucleotides read TGTGCCAGCAGTCCCGGGACAGCCACTGAAGCTTTCTTT. Encoded protein: CASSPGTATEAFF.

The chain links TRBV29-1 to TRBJ1-3, with D maybe TRBD1 (6 bases). Germline CDR1 and CDR2: SQVTM and ANQGSEA. V dropped 7 bases and J dropped 2 bases, with 12 bases sitting between them. The CDR3 length is 13 residues. This CDR3 reads CSAEQGTGNTIYF. CDR3 nucleotide sequence: TGCAGCGCCGAACAGGGAACTGGAAACACCATATATTTT.

This clonotype was counted only a few times. The chain has TRBV20-1 and TRBJ2-4; TRBD2 aligns across 12 bases. J lost 7 bases, V lost 0 bases, and 4 bases had no gene match. CDR1 and CDR2 (germline): DFQATT, SNEGSKA (reference sequence). There are 15 residues in the CDR3. The chain's CDR3 is CSARDPGTSGNIQYF. The CDR3 region has the DNA TGCAGTGCTAGAGATCCTGGGACTAGCGGGAACATTCAGTACTTC.

The rearrangement joins TRBV9 to TRBJ1-2, with D tentatively TRBD1 (5 bases). This CDR3 has 14 amino acids. Germline assignment: CDR1 SGDLS and CDR2 YYNGEE. V lost 3 bases and J lost 4, with 13 bases in between. In nucleotides, the CDR3 is TGTGCCAGCAGCGAGAGGGGAACGAGCTATGGCTACACCTTC. It yields the protein CASSERGTSYGYTF.

This clonotype has just a few counts. The V and J genes are TRBV19 and TRBJ2-5, with D possibly matching TRBD2 (6 bases). The ends were cut back, 8 bases at V and 7 bases at J, with 20 bases in the middle. The CDR3 runs 14 residues. Germline loops: CDR1 LNHDA, CDR2 SQIVND (reference sequence). The CDR3 nucleotides read TGTGCCAGTTCAAACGAGGCGGGGAGCTGGACCCAGTACTTC. This gives the protein CASSNEAGSWTQYF.

The sample holds many counts of this clonotype. This chain uses TRBV30 with TRBJ2-7; 7 nucleotides agree with TRBD1. The V segment lost 4 bases and the J segment 7 bases; nucleotides outside the gene matches: 10. Germline values: CDR1 GTSNPN, CDR2 SVGIG (reference sequence). This CDR3 has 13 amino acids. CDR3 in DNA: TGTGCCTGGACCGACCAGGGGGATTGGGAGCAGTACTTC. This codes for CAWTDQGDWEQYF.

The chain has TRBV28 and TRBJ2-6; TRBD1 agrees at 9 bases. CDR1 MDHEN and CDR2 SYDVKM come from the germline V gene. This CDR3 is built from 17 residues. Trimming cost V 6 bases and J 5 bases; bases outside gene matches: 11. In DNA form, the CDR3 reads TGTGCCAGCAGAACCCCGGGACAGGGCCTCAGGGCCAACGTCCTGACTTTC. It yields the protein CASRTPGQGLRANVLTF.

This rearrangement joins TRBV4-2 to TRBJ2-4; D possibly matches TRBD1 or TRBD2 (5 bases each). V gave up 0 bases and J gave up 5 bases, with 17 bases separating them. Germline V gene sequence: CDR1 LGHNA, CDR2 YNFKEQ. The CDR3 extends over 17 amino acids. CDR3 in amino acids: CASSQDFPPLGENIQYF. The CDR3 region has the DNA TGTGCCAGCAGCCAAGACTTTCCCCCACTAGGGGAAAACATTCAGTACTTC.

The chain has TRBV7-8 and TRBJ1-3; 7 bases map to TRBD1. From germline, CDR1 is SGHVS and CDR2 FQNEAQ. This CDR3 has 15 amino acids. V was clipped by 7 bases and J by 0 bases; unmatched bases: 6. The DNA for the CDR3 is TGTGCCAGCATTGACAGGGCCCTCTCTGGAAACACCATATATTTT. Translated, it gives CASIDRALSGNTIYF.

This clonotype has ten or more counts. The genes are TRBV6-1 and TRBJ2-7; D is ambiguous. Germline loops: CDR1 MNHNS, CDR2 SASEGT. Trimming shortened V by 5 bases and J by 6 bases, and 14 bases separated the two germline ends. This CDR3 is built from 13 residues. The CDR3, as DNA: TGTGCCAGCAGTACCAGATATGACGGCGAGCAGTACTTC. Translating gives CASSTRYDGEQYF.